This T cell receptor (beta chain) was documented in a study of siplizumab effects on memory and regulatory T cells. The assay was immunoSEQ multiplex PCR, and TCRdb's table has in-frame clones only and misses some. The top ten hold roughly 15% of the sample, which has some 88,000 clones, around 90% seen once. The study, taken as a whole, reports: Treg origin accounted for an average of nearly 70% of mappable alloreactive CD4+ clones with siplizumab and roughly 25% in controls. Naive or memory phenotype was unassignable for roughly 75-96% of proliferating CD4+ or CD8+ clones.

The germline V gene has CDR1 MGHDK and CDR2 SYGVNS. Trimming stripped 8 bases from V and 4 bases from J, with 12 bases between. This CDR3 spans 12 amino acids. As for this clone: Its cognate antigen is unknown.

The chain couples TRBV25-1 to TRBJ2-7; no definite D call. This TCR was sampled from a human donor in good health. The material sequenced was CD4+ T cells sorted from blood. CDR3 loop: CASAQGIYEQYF. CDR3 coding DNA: TGTGCCAGCGCCCAAGGGATTTACGAGCAGTACTTC.